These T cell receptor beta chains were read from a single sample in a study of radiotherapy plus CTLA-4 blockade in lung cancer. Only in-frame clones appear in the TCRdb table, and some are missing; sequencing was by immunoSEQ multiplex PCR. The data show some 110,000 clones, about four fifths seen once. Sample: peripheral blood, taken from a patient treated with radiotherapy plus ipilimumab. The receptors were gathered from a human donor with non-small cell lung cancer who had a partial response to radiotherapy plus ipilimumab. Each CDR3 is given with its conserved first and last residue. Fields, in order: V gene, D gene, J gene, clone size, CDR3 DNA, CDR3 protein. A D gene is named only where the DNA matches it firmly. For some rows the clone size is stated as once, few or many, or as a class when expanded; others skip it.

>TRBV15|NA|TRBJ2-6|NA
TGTGCCACCAGCATTGGGGCGCCGTCTGGGGCCAACGTCCTGACTTTC
CATSIGAPSGANVLTF
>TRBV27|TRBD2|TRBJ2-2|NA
TGTGCCAGCAGTTCCCTAGCGGGAGTCACCGGGGAGCTGTTTTTT
CASSSLAGVTGELFF
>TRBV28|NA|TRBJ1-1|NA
TGTGCCAGCAGTTTGGGCAGGCCGAACACTGAAGCTTTCTTT
CASSLGRPNTEAFF
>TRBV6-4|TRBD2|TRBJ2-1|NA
TGTGCCAGCAGTGACTCTCCCAGCGGGAGTTTCGATGAGCAGTTCTTC
CASSDSPSGSFDEQFF
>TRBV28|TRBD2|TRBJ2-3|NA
TGTGCCAGCAGTCCGGGACTAGCTTTCGGTACGCAGTATTTT
CASSPGLAFGTQYF
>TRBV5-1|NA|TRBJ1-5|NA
TGCGCCAGCAGCCGGAGGGTTGGGGAGGAGCCCCAGCATTTT
CASSRRVGEEPQHF
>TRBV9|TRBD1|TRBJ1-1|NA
TGTGCCAGCAGCGGACCGGGACAGGGGAGAGCTTTCTTT
CASSGPGQGRAFF
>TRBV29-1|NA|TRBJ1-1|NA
TGCAGCGTTACCTTGGTAGGGAGGCTAGTCACTGAAGCTTTCTTT
CSVTLVGRLVTEAFF
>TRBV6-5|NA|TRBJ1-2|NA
TGTGCCAGCAGTTACCGGGCTGGGGGGATGGGTCTCGGCTACACCTTC
CASSYRAGGMGLGYTF
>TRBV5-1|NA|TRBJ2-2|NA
TGCGCCAGCCGAGGGGCGGGACGGGGCACCGGGGAGCTGTTTTTT
CASRGAGRGTGELFF
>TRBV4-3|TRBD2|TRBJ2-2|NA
TGCGCCAGCAGCCAGTCAGTCATAGCGGGAGGGGGGACCGGGGAGCTGTTTTTT
CASSQSVIAGGGTGELFF
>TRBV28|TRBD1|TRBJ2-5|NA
TGTGCCAGCAATCCCCTCCAGACAGGGGAGGAGACCCAGTACTTC
CASNPLQTGEETQYF
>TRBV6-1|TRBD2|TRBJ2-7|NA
TGTGCCAGCAGAAACGACGGGGGGAGTACCTACGAGCAGTACTTC
CASRNDGGSTYEQYF
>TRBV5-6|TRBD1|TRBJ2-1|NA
TGTGCCAGCAGCTTGGGCCGGACAGGGATTTATGAGCAGTTCTTC
CASSLGRTGIYEQFF
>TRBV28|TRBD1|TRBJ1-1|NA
TGTGCCAGCAGTCCCCCGACAGGGATTTATGACACTGAAGCTTTCTTT
CASSPPTGIYDTEAFF
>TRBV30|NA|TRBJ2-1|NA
TGTGCCTGGACTCGTCCGGGGTACTTCCTTCCTGAGCAGTTCTTC
CAWTRPGYFLPEQFF
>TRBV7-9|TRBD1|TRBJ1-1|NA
TGTGCCAGCAGTCCAGGGGGCACTGAAGCTTTCTTT
CASSPGGTEAFF
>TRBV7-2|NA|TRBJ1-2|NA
TGTGCCAGCAGCTTTCCTTCCAGGGTAAAGGGCTACACCTTC
CASSFPSRVKGYTF
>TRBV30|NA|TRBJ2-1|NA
TGTGCCTGGAGTCAGGGTAACTCCTACAATGAGCAGTTCTTC
CAWSQGNSYNEQFF
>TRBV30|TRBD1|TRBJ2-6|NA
TGTGCCTGGGGGACAGGCTCCGGGGCCAACGTCCTGACTTTC
CAWGTGSGANVLTF
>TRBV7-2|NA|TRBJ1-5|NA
TGTGCCAGCAGCCCTAGAAGTAATAGCAATCAGCCCCAGCATTTT
CASSPRSNSNQPQHF
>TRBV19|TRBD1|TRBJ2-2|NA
TGTGCCAGTAGTATTGGGGGACAGGGAGCCGGGGAGCTGTTTTTT
CASSIGGQGAGELFF
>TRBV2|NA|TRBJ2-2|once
TGTGCCAGCACAGGGGGGTATTCGGCCGGGGAGCTGTTTTTT
CASTGGYSAGELFF
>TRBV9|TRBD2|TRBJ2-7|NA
TGTGCCAGCAGCGTAGGTGGGACTAGCGGAGCCGAGCAGTACTTC
CASSVGGTSGAEQYF
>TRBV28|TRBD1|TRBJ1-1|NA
TGTGCCAGCGTCACAGGGGGGGCAAAAGCTTTCTTT
CASVTGGAKAFF
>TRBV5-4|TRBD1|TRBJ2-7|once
TGTGCCAGCAGCTGGGACAGCTACGAGCAGTACTTC
CASSWDSYEQYF
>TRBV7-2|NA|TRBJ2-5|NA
TGTGCCAGCAGCTTGCAGGGTTCGCGGGAGACCCAGTACTTC
CASSLQGSRETQYF
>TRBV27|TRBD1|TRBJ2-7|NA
TGTGCCAGCAGTCCCTACGGGACAGGGTTATCCTACGAGCAGTACTTC
CASSPYGTGLSYEQYF
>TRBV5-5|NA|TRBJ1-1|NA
TGTGCCAGCAGCTTGTCGGGATCTCCCGAAGCTTTCTTT
CASSLSGSPEAFF
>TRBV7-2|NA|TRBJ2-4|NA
TGTGCCAGCAGCTTAACAGGACTACCTACCGGCATTCAGTACTTC
CASSLTGLPTGIQYF
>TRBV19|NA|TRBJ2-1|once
TGTGCCAGTAGTCCACAGGGTAACAATGAGCAGTTCTTC
CASSPQGNNEQFF
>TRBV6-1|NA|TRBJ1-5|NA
TGTGCCAGCAGTGGCGACAGCGCCAATCAGCCCCAGCATTTT
CASSGDSANQPQHF
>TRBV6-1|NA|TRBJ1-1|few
TGTGCCAGCAGTATGACCGGGGACACTGAAGCTTTCTTT
CASSMTGDTEAFF
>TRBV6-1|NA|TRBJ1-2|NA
TGTGCCAGCAGTCCACCCGGGTTTAACTATGGCTACACCTTC
CASSPPGFNYGYTF
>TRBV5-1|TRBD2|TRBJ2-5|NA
TGCGCCAGCAGCACCTGGGGGGGAGAGACCCAGTACTTC
CASSTWGGETQYF
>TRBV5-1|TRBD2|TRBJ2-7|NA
TGCGCCAGCAGCAAAACTAGCGGGAGTTCCGAGCAGTACTTC
CASSKTSGSSEQYF
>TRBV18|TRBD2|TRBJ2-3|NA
TGTGCCAGCCAACTAGCGGGAGTTGGAGATACGCAGTATTTT
CASQLAGVGDTQYF
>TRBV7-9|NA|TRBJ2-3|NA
TGTGCCAGCAGCCCCAGGGCAGATACGCAGTATTTT
CASSPRADTQYF
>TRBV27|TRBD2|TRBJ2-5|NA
TGTGCCAGCAGTTTATCCTGGGGACTAGTACAAGAGACCCAGTACTTC
CASSLSWGLVQETQYF
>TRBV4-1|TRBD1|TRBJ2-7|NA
TGCGCCAGCAGCCAAGCCGCCGGGACAGGGCTCTCCTACGAGCAGTACTTC
CASSQAAGTGLSYEQYF
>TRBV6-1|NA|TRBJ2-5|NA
TGTGCCAGCAGCGAGCTTCGTATCGATACCCAGTACTTC
CASSELRIDTQYF
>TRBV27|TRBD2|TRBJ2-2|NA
TGTGCCAGCAGCAACGGGACTAGCGGGAGGGTTACGGACACCGGGGAGCTGTTTTTT
CASSNGTSGRVTDTGELFF
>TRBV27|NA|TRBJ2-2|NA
TGTGCCAGCAGTTTTTCGACCGGGGAGCTGTTTTTT
CASSFSTGELFF
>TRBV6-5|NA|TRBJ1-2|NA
TGTGCCAGCAGCACCAATACGGGGAACTATGGCTACACCTTC
CASSTNTGNYGYTF
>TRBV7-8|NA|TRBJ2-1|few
TGTGCCAGCATCCCAGGGGTAGGTGTCTACAATGAGCAGTTCTTC
CASIPGVGVYNEQFF
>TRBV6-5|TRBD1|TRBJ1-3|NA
TGTGCCAGCAGCCTGGACAGGGCTGGAAACACCATATATTTT
CASSLDRAGNTIYF
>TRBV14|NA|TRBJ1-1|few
TGTGCCAGCAGCCACTCACAGGGTGAGGGGAACACTGAAGCTTTCTTT
CASSHSQGEGNTEAFF
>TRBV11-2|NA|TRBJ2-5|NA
TGTGCCAGCAGCTTAGATATCGGAGAGACCCAGTACTTC
CASSLDIGETQYF
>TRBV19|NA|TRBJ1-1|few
TGTGCCAGTAGTGCCAGGGGAGATGGGGACACTGAAGCTTTCTTT
CASSARGDGDTEAFF
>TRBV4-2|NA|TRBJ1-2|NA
TGTGCCAGCAGCCAAGAACTCTTAAACTATGGCTACACCTTC
CASSQELLNYGYTF
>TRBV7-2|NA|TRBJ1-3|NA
TGTGCCAGCAGCGCACAGGGTTTAGGGGGAAACACCATATATTTT
CASSAQGLGGNTIYF
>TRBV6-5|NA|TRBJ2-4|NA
TGTGCCAGCAGTGCCTATGACAGACGAAACATTCAGTACTTC
CASSAYDRRNIQYF
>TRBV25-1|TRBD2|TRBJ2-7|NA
TGTGCCAGCAGTCCTCACGCGGGGGACCTATCCTACGAGCAGTACTTC
CASSPHAGDLSYEQYF
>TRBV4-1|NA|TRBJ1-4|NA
TGCGCCAGCAGCCAAGAGGGGTGGAGGAATGAAAAACTGTTTTTT
CASSQEGWRNEKLFF